The present entry profiles one TCR beta chain with its context. Antigen unknown. TCRdb reprocessed the 5' RACE reads, keeping one entry per CDR3 protein, no DNA. The table lists about 550,000 distinct CDR3 sequences, with 3% to 4.5% in the top ten. Per germline, CDR1 SGHVS and CDR2 FNYEAQ. The CDR3 extends over 17 amino acids. This entry belongs to a study of T cells expressing NK-cell markers. Study-wide results and caveats: In a few donors, dominant clonotypes made up roughly 28.3-65% of CD3+CD56-NKG2C+ cells.

Sample: blood T cells: a sorted CD56 or NKG2C T cell subset, CD4+ or CD8+ T cells, or bulk PBMC T cells (not recorded which). The V and J genes are TRBV7-6 and TRBJ2-3; there is no DNA to check the TCRdb D call of TRBD2. This clonotype originated in a man between 18 and 29 years old in good health. CDR3: CASSLTSGTSSADTQYF.